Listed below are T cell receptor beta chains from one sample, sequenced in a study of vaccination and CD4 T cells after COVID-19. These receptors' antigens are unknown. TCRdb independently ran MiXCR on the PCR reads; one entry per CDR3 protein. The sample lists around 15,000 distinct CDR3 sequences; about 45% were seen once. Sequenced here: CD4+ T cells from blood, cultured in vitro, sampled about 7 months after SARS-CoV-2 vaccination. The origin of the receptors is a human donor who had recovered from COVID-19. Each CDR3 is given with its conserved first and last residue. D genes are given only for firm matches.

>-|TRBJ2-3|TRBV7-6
CASSFPAGTLIGDTQYF
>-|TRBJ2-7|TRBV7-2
CASSAQAGQGGNEQYF
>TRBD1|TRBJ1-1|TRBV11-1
CASSLIRGETEAFF
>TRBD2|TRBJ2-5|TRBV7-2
CASSLGQGLAGRRQETQYF
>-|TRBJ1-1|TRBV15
CATSTNGWREAFF
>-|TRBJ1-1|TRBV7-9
CASSLGGAVKAFF
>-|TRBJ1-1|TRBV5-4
CASSLGTDNEAFF
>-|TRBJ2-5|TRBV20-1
CSPDSVNDKIQYF
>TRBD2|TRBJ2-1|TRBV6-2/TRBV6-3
CASSLSGGAGNEQFF
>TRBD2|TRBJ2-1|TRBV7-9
CASSFRTSGRRNEQFF
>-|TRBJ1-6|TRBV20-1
CSARGDLNSPLHF
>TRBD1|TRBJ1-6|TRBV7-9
CASNKQGTNSPLHF
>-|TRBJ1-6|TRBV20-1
CSARVSMSTSNSPLHF
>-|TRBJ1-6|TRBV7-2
CASSPQGFIENSPLHF
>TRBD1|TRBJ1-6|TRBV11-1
CASSLTGARNSPLHF
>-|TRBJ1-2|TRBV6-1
CASRDYGHTF
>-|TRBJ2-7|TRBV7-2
CASSLGLTDGGQYF
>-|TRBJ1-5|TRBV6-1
CASGAGGNSNQPQHF
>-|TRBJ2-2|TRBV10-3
CAISTGHPAYLPANTGELFF
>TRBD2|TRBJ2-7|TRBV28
CASGTSGRPSSYEQYF
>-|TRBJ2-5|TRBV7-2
CASSLGGKETQYF
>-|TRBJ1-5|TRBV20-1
CSATRDFYSNQPQHF
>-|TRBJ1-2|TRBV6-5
CASSYGGKYGYTF
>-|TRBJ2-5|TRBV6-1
CASIRTRQETQYF
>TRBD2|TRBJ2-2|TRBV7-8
CASSQPGGTGELFF
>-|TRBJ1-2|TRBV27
CASSLYPLSDGYTF
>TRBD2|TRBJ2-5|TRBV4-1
CASSQDPPSGSRETQYF
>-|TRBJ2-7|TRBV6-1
CASRRGTNYEQYF
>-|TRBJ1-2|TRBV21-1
CASSKQDREPDRLSYGYTF
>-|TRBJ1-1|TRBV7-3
CASSRREGTEAFF
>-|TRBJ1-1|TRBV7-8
CASSLEVGGVTEAFF
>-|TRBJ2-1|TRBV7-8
CASSLVGQFSNEQFF
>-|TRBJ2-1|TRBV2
CASSGGAVEQFF
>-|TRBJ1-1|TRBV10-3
CAISLQGSDTEAFF
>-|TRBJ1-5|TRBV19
CASRDRGFSGPQHF
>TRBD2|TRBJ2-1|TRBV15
CATSRDTAGGREQFF
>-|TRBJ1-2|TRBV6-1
CASSERENYGYTF
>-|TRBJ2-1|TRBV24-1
CATSFAGANNEQFF
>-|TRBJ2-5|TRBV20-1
CSARGWGRGAETQYF
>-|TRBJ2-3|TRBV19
CATSGPSDTQYF
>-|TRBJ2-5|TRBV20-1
CSARDPGRQYF
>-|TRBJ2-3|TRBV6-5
CASSYSGAGQGYTQYF
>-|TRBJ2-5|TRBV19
CASAQGYQETQYF
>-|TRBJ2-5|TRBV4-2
CASSQAGTVETQYF
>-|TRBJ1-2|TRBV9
CASSEGGQGGYTF
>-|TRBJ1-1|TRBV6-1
CASSPPSYWGDTEAFF
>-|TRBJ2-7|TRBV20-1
CSAADIYEQYF